This T cell receptor beta chain was documented in a study of neurological immune-mediated disorders. Time point given: longitudinal time-point 2. Template-switch 5'RACE cDNA synthesis added a 10-nucleotide unique molecular identifier. Every sequencing run produced over 160 million TCR-beta sequences that came from 15-18 subjects. TCRdb redid the calling of the 5' RACE reads with MiXCR, one entry per CDR3 protein. The table lists under 50,000 distinct CDR3 sequences, less than 15% of them singletons. Study-wide points: Patients with HTLV-1-associated myelopathy had the highest level of TCR clonal expansion, whereas patients with multiple sclerosis had the lowest level, falling beneath the level found in healthy controls.

V lost 5 bases and J lost 8, with 18 bases in between. CDR3 size: 15 residues. This clonotype was picked up many times. The antigen is undetermined. Material for sequencing was PBMCs. This chain uses TRBV12-3 or TRBV12-4 with TRBJ2-2, with D perhaps TRBD1 (7 bases). The sequence derives from a male donor with HTLV-1-associated myelopathy (HAM/TSP). CDR3 bases: TGTGCCAGCAGTACTCGGGCAGGGGGGAGGGGGGAGCTGTTTTTT. The encoded protein is CASSTRAGGRGELFF.